This note documents a single T cell receptor (beta chain) sequence. The data derive from a study of blood T cell repertoires in COVID-19. Across the study: PBMCs, B-cell-depleted T cells, or T cells were the source of the cDNA or gDNA that made up the material.

Authors' data handling: Amplification of reference gene primers provided the estimated nucleated cell counts. Profiling relied on immunoSEQ multiplex PCR, and the TCRdb table lists in-frame clones only, not all of them. The DNA gave D and trimming, while V, J and clone size come from that table. Of 140,000 to 150,000 clones in the sample, 70% to 90% were seen once. The germline V gene encodes CDR1 KGHSH and CDR2 LQKENI. The CDR3 has 13 amino acids. V lost 1 base and J 6 bases, leaving 6 bases between the germline ends. This clonotype originated in an older woman with COVID-19, enrolled during active disease. Sequencing was carried out using peripheral blood. The chain carries TRBV18 and TRBJ1-4, with D possibly matching TRBD1 (6 bases). Here the CDR3 reads CASSPQGDEKLFF. The CDR3 DNA reads TGTGCCAGCTCACCACAGGGGGATGAAAAACTGTTTTTT. The full variable domain, with the rest looked up from reference TRBV18 and TRBJ1-4, is NAGVMQNPRHLVRRRGQEARLRCSPMKGHSHVYWYRQLPEEGLKFMVYLQKENIIDESGMPKERFSAEFPKEGPSILRIQQVVRGDSAAYFCASSPQGDEKLFFGSGTQLSVL.